The 28 T cell receptor beta chains presented below share a single source sample, sequenced in a study of cytomegalovirus exposure and HLA in healthy donors. Use of 60 Vbeta and 13 Jbeta primers characterized the PCR. Clones were read by immunoSEQ multiplex PCR, and TCRdb kept only the in-frame ones, dropping some. The repertoire holds over 110,000 clones, with over 75% as singletons. The sequenced sample was PBMCs. These TCRs come from a woman in her fifties or sixties in good health and CMV-seropositive.

This sequence joins TRBV6-5 and TRBJ2-3; 10 nucleotides align to TRBD1. The CDR3 runs to 16 residues. The V gene's germline CDR1 is MNHEY and CDR2 SVGAGI. With 0 bases clipped from V and 7 bases from J, the junction kept 7 bases outside the gene matches. CDR3 in amino acids: CASSYSRTGGVNTQYF. As DNA, the CDR3 is TGTGCCAGCAGTTACTCGAGGACAGGGGGTGTGAATACGCAGTATTTT.

This rearrangement joins TRBV27 to TRBJ1-6; D call uncertain. CDR3 size: 14 residues. V lost 4 bases, J lost 6 bases, and 10 bases lay in between. Germline assignment: CDR1 MNHEY and CDR2 SMNVEV (reference sequence). The CDR3 loop is CASSSGIANSPLHF. For the CDR3, the DNA is TGTGCCAGCAGTTCCGGGATAGCTAATTCACCCCTCCACTTT.

This chain connects TRBV5-1 to TRBJ2-5; 16 bases fit TRBD2. Germline-derived CDR1 and CDR2 are SGHRS and YFSETQ. The CDR3 runs 17 residues. V trimming: 0 bases; J trimming: 11 bases; junction bases outside the gene matches: 10. Here the CDR3 DNA reads TGCGCCAGCAGCTTGGACGGGACTAGCGGGGGGGCTTATGAGCAGTACTTC. Its translation: CASSLDGTSGGAYEQYF.

This clone was picked up a small number of times. This chain links TRBV7-9 with TRBJ2-5; 7 bases fit TRBD1. V shed 6 bases, J shed 1 base, and the junction held 5 bases outside the gene matches. The CDR3 is made up of 14 amino acids. Germline V gene sequence: CDR1 SEHNR, CDR2 FQNEAQ (reference sequence). The CDR3 DNA is TGTGCCAGCAGGACGGGGACAGTCCAAGAGACCCAGTACTTC. Its protein is CASRTGTVQETQYF.

V is TRBV6-1 and J is TRBJ1-1; 8 bases line up with TRBD1. CDR1 is MNHNS and CDR2 is SASEGT in the germline V gene. This CDR3 region has 16 residues. The trim removed 3 bases at V and 6 bases at J, leaving 12 bases unmatched. For the CDR3, the DNA is TGTGCCAGCAGTGACAGGGGGCTCCCGAGGGGGCCTGAAGCTTTCTTT. This translates into CASSDRGLPRGPEAFF.

This rearrangement joins TRBV5-4 to TRBJ2-5, with D maybe TRBD2 (5 bases). CDR3 length: 14 residues. V lost 4 bases and J 1 base, leaving 11 bases between the germline ends. The germline CDR1 and CDR2 sequences are SGHNT and YYREEE (reference sequence). CDR3 residues: CASSPPSGQETQYF. The CDR3 region has the DNA TGTGCCAGCAGCCCGCCGAGCGGCCAAGAGACCCAGTACTTC. Variable domain in full (rest from reference TRBV5-4 and TRBJ2-5): ETGVTQSPTHLIKTRGQQVTLRCSSQSGHNTVSWYQQALGQGPQFIFQYYREEENGRGNFPPRFSGLQFPNYSSELNVNALELDDSALYLCASSPPSGQETQYFGPGTRLLVL.

The chain joins TRBV4-1 to TRBJ2-5; weak D call: TRBD1 (5 bases). V gave up 4 bases and J gave up 2 bases, with 11 bases separating them. Germline loops: CDR1 MGHRA, CDR2 YSYEKL. The CDR3 contains 14 residues. This chain's CDR3 is CASSPQGGQETQYF. CDR3 coding DNA: TGCGCCAGCAGCCCTCAGGGTGGGCAAGAGACCCAGTACTTC.

This sequence joins TRBV6-5 and TRBJ1-3; 7 bases are a match to TRBD1. The CDR3 has 13 residues. Per germline, CDR1 MNHEY and CDR2 SVGAGI. J gave up 2 bases and V 8 bases, and 3 bases lay outside the gene matches. This CDR3 is CASRGTAGNTIYF. The CDR3 nucleotides are TGTGCCAGCCGCGGGACAGCTGGAAACACCATATATTTT.

V gene TRBV7-2 combines with J gene TRBJ2-7; 7 positions agree with TRBD1. Trimming took 6 bases from V and 0 from J; bases not matched to a gene: 8. The CDR3 covers 15 residues. Germline values: CDR1 SGHTA, CDR2 FQGNSA. In nucleotides, the CDR3 is TGTGCCAGCAGTATCGGGACAGCGTTCTCCTACGAGCAGTACTTC. Encoded protein: CASSIGTAFSYEQYF.

V usage is TRBV5-4 and J usage is TRBJ1-6; D remains ambiguous. Trimming took off 4 bases at V and 7 bases at J, with 12 bases between the two ends. CDR3 length: 14 residues. The germline V gene encodes CDR1 SGHNT and CDR2 YYREEE (reference sequence). The CDR3 DNA follows: TGTGCCAGCAGCCGCAGTCTCTTAAATTCACCCCTCCACTTT. Translated: CASSRSLLNSPLHF.

The J gene is TRBJ2-5, the V gene TRBV19; D is perhaps TRBD1 (7 bases). The CDR3 runs 13 residues. From germline, CDR1 is LNHDA and CDR2 SQIVND (reference sequence). Trimming shortened V by 3 bases and J by 11 bases, and 16 bases separated the two germline ends. The CDR3 DNA follows: TGTGCCAGTAGTATGGAGGGGGCCCGGCCGCAGTACTTC. It specifies CASSMEGARPQYF.

With respect to this clone: No conserved phenylalanine or tryptophan is present at the end of the CDR3, so a read error is the likely explanation. The V call is TRBV30, the J call TRBJ1-2; the D gene is possibly TRBD1 (5 bases). This CDR3 contains 13 residues. Germline CDR1 reads GTSNPN; CDR2 reads SVGIG (reference sequence). V was cut by 2 bases and J by 8 bases, with 15 bases left in between. CDR3 region: CAWSPTALGGYTL. CDR3 coding DNA: TGTGCCTGGAGTCCGACAGCTTTGGGAGGCTACACCCTC.

This clone has a single count. The CDR3 DNA is TGTGCCAGCAGGGAGGGGGACAGCCAGAATTCACCCCTCCACTTT. Encoded protein: CASREGDSQNSPLHF. The rearrangement joins TRBV6-1 to TRBJ1-6, with 7 bases aligning to TRBD1. Germline CDR1 is MNHNS and CDR2 is SASEGT. V dropped 6 bases and J dropped 7; count of bases not matched to a gene: 9. The CDR3 spans 15 residues.

This chain connects TRBV19 to TRBJ1-5; D unclear. The CDR3 sequence is 13 residues long. V lost 4 bases, J lost 5 bases, and 9 bases lay in between. Germline CDR1 reads LNHDA; CDR2 reads SQIVND (reference sequence). CDR3 nucleotide sequence: TGTGCCAGTAGTACCCTCGAGCATCAGCCCCAGCATTTT. As protein: CASSTLEHQPQHF.

In its sample, this clone was seen a few times. The chain has TRBV6-4 and TRBJ2-2, with 7 bases matching TRBD2. Germline CDR1 is MRHNA and CDR2 is SNTAGT. J gave up 3 bases and V 3 bases, and 4 bases lay outside the gene matches. The CDR3 sequence is 15 residues long. CDR3: CASSERAGDTGELFF. DNA of the CDR3: TGTGCCAGCAGTGAACGGGCGGGGGACACCGGGGAGCTGTTTTTT.

This clone was counted between two and nine times. The chain uses TRBV6-6 and TRBJ2-7; 7 nucleotides match TRBD1. The germline V gene encodes CDR1 MNHNY and CDR2 SVGAGI (reference sequence). The junction had 2 bases not matched to a gene; V was cut back by 6 bases and J by 3 bases. The CDR3 is made up of 12 amino acids. The CDR3 loop reads CASRGDSYEQYF. CDR3 coding DNA: TGTGCCAGCAGGGGGGACAGCTACGAGCAGTACTTC.

The chain employs TRBV6-5 and TRBJ1-5; D is perhaps TRBD1 (5 bases). CDR1 is MNHEY and CDR2 is SVGAGI in the germline V gene. CDR3 length: 13 residues. The ends were cut back, 5 bases at V and 6 bases at J, with 11 bases in the middle. This CDR3 is CASSRGDGQPQHF. The CDR3 DNA reads TGTGCCAGCAGTCGGGGGGACGGTCAGCCCCAGCATTTT.

This chain connects TRBV27 to TRBJ2-1; 7 positions match TRBD2. Germline lookup yields CDR1 MNHEY and CDR2 SMNVEV (reference sequence). The CDR3 totals 14 residues. Losses at the gene ends were 4 bases for V and 2 bases for J; bases not matched to a gene: 2. The CDR3 region has the DNA TGTGCCAGCAGTTGGACTAGAGCCTACAATGAGCAGTTCTTC. Its translation is CASSWTRAYNEQFF.

The CDR3 region has the DNA TGTGCCAGCAGCTCAGACAGCCTAAGCACAGATACGCAGTATTTT. Residues: CASSSDSLSTDTQYF. The J gene is TRBJ2-3, the V gene TRBV11-1; D is perhaps TRBD1 (5 bases). Trimming removed 4 bases at V and 0 bases at J, with 11 bases between. There are 15 residues in the CDR3. Per germline, CDR1 SGHAT and CDR2 FQDESV (reference sequence).

CDR3 nucleotide sequence: TGTGCCAGCAGCCGGACAGGACTCACCTCTGGGGCCAACGTCCTGACTTTC. This sequence encodes CASSRTGLTSGANVLTF. The gene calls are TRBV2 and TRBJ2-6; 7 positions agree with TRBD1. The CDR3 contains 17 residues. CDR1 is SNHLY, CDR2 FYNNEI, per germline. The junction had 8 bases not matched to a gene; V was cut back by 6 bases and J by 0 bases.

The CDR3 sequence is CASSRTGNTIYF. The CDR3 coding sequence is TGTGCCAGCAGTCGTACTGGAAACACCATATATTTT. V is TRBV7-9 and J is TRBJ1-3; D is unresolved. The V gene lost 6 bases and the J gene lost 2 bases, with 5 bases spanning the gap. CDR1 and CDR2 (germline): SEHNR, FQNEAQ (reference sequence). The CDR3 has 12 amino acids.

The V gene is TRBV5-4, the J gene TRBJ2-7, with TRBD1 matching 7 bases. The CDR3 length is 15 residues. With 4 bases clipped from V and 3 bases from J, the junction kept 10 bases outside the gene matches. Germline CDR1 is SGHNT and CDR2 is YYREEE (reference sequence). The CDR3 loop is CASSPGTVSSYEQYF. CDR3 nucleotide sequence: TGTGCCAGCAGCCCCGGGACAGTATCTAGCTACGAGCAGTACTTC.

The V gene is TRBV19, the J gene TRBJ2-7, with a tentative D call TRBD1 (6 bases). CDR1 and CDR2 (germline): LNHDA, SQIVND (reference sequence). The V end lost 7 bases, the J end lost 3 bases, and 10 bases lay between the germline ends. The CDR3 totals 12 residues. The CDR3 bases are TGTGCCAGTATAGGGGGTTTCTACGAGCAGTACTTC. Translated: CASIGGFYEQYF.

The rearrangement links TRBV11-2 to TRBJ1-4; D gene uncertain. The CDR3 is 16 amino acids. The V end lost 2 bases, the J end lost 8 bases, and 18 bases lay between the germline ends. The V gene's germline CDR1 is SGHAT and CDR2 FQNNGV. The CDR3 spells CASSLTVDTPEEKLFF. CDR3 bases: TGTGCCAGCAGCTTAACCGTCGACACCCCTGAGGAAAAACTGTTTTTT.

In the case of this clone: Distinct nucleotide sequences in the sample also encode this CDR3. The gene calls are TRBV6-1 and TRBJ1-2, with D perhaps matching TRBD1 (5 bases). The CDR3 totals 13 residues. Looked up from germline, CDR1 is MNHNS and CDR2 is SASEGT. Trimming removed 3 bases at V and 8 bases at J, with 13 bases between. The CDR3 DNA reads as TGTGCCAGCAGTGATGTGAGATCAGGGGGCTACACCTTC. It codes for CASSDVRSGGYTF.

V usage is TRBV2 and J usage is TRBJ1-5; no definite D call. Trimming took off 4 bases at V and 7 bases at J, with 11 bases between the two ends. Germline V gene data show CDR1 as SNHLY and CDR2 as FYNNEI. The CDR3 spans 13 residues. The CDR3 DNA sequence: TGTGCCAGCAGTGTGCAGCACGGGCAGCCCCAGCATTTT. It codes for CASSVQHGQPQHF.

This clone was observed a single time. V is TRBV7-2 and J is TRBJ2-5, with 10 bases aligning to TRBD1. This CDR3 has 15 amino acids. Germline V gene sequence: CDR1 SGHTA, CDR2 FQGNSA. Trimming removed 3 bases from V and 3 bases from J; junction bases left unmatched: 4. The CDR3 reads CASSLTGTGEETQYF. The CDR3 DNA sequence: TGTGCCAGCAGCTTGACCGGGACAGGGGAAGAGACCCAGTACTTC.

The chain couples TRBV7-2 to TRBJ1-2; a weak D match, TRBD1 (5 bases). Germline V gene lookup returns CDR1 SGHTA and CDR2 FQGNSA. V was shortened by 4 bases and J by 14 bases, with 17 bases between the two germline ends. This CDR3 comprises 12 residues. CDR3 sequence reads: CASSSRGGRFTF. DNA for the CDR3: TGTGCCAGCAGCTCCCGGGGGGGGAGGTTTACCTTC.